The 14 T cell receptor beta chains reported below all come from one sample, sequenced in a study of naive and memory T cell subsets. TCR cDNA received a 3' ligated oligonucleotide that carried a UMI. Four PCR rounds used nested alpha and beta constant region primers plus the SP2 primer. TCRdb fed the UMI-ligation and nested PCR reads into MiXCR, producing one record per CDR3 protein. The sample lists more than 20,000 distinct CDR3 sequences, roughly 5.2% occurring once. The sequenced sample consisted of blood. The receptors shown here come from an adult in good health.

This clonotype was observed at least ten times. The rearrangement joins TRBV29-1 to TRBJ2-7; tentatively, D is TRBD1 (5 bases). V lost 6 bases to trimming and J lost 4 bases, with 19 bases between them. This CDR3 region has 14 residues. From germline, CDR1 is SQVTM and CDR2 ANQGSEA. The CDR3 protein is CSVKGSGQRYEQYF. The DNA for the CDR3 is TGCAGCGTCAAGGGTTCAGGGCAAAGGTACGAGCAGTACTTC.

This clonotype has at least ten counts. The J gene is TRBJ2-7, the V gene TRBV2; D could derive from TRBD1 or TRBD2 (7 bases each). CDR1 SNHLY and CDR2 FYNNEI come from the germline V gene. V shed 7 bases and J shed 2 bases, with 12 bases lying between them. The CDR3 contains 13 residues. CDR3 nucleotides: TGTGCCAGCAAGCGGGACAGCACCTACGAGCAGTACTTC. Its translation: CASKRDSTYEQYF.

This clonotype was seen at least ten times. CDR3: CSARPGQGSNQPQHF. The DNA for the CDR3 is TGCAGTGCTAGACCGGGACAGGGGTCCAATCAGCCCCAGCATTTT. This sequence joins TRBV20-1 and TRBJ1-5; TRBD1 matches 10 bases. V shed 2 bases and J 3 bases; nucleotides not matched to a gene: 4. The CDR3 runs to 15 residues. CDR1 is DFQATT and CDR2 is SNEGSKA in the germline V gene (reference sequence).

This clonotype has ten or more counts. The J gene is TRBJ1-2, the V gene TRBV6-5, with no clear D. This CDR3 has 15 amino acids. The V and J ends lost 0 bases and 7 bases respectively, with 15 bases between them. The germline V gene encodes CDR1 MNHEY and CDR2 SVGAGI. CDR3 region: CASSYSREPTSGYTF. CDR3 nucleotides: TGTGCCAGCAGTTACTCGAGGGAACCTACCAGTGGCTACACCTTC.

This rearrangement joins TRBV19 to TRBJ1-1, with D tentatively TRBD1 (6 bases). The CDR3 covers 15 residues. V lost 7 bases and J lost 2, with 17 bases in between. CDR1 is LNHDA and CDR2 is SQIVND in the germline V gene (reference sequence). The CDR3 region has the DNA TGTGCCAGTACCCGATTCGGACAGCTTAACACTGAAGCTTTCTTT. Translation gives CASTRFGQLNTEAFF.

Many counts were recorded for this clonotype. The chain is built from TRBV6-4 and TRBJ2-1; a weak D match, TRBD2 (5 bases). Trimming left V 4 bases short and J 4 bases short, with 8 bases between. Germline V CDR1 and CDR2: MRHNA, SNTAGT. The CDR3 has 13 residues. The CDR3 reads CASSVGVYNEQFF. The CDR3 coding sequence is TGTGCCAGCAGTGTGGGAGTATACAATGAGCAGTTCTTC.

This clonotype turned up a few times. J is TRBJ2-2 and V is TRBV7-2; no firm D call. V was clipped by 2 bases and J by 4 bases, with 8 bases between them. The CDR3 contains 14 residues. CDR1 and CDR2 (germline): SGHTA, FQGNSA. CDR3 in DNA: TGTGCCAGCAGCTTACCAGCTGGCACCGGGGAGCTGTTTTTT. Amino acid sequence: CASSLPAGTGELFF.

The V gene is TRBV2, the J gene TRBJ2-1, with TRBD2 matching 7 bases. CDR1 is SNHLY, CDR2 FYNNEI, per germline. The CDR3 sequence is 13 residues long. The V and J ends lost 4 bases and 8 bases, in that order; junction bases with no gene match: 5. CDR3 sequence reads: CASSGWSGDEQFF. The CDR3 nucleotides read TGTGCCAGCAGTGGATGGAGCGGGGATGAGCAGTTCTTC.

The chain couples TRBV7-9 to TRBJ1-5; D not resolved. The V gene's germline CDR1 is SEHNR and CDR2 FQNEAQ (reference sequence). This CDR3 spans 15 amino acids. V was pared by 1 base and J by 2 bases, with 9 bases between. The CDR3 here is CASSLGSGGNQPQHF. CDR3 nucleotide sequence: TGTGCCAGCAGCTTAGGTAGCGGGGGCAATCAGCCCCAGCATTTT.

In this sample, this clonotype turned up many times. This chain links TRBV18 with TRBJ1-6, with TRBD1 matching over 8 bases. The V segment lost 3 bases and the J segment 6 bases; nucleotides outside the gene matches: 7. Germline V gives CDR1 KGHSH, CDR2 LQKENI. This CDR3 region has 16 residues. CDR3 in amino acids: CASSPGQGTINSPLHF. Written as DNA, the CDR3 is TGTGCCAGCTCACCCGGACAGGGAACTATTAATTCACCCCTCCACTTT. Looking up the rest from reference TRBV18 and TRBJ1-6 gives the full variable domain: NAGVMQNPRHLVRRRGQEARLRCSPMKGHSHVYWYRQLPEEGLKFMVYLQKENIIDESGMPKERFSAEFPKEGPSILRIQQVVRGDSAAYFCASSPGQGTINSPLHFGNGTRLTVT.

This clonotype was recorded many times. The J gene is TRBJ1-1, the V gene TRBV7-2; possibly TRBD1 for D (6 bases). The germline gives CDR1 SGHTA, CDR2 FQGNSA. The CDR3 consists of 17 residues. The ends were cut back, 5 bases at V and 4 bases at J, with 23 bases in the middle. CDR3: CASSPAASGGPFTEAFF. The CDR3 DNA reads TGTGCCAGCAGCCCTGCCGCTTCCGGGGGGCCGTTCACTGAAGCTTTCTTT.

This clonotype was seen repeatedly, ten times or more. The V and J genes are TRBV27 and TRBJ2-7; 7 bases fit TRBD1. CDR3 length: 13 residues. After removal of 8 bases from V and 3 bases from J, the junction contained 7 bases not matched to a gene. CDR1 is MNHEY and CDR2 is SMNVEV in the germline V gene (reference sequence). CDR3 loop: CASATGNNYEQYF. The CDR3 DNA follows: TGTGCCAGCGCGACAGGGAACAACTACGAGCAGTACTTC.

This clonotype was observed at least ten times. The CDR3 spells CATAPPQVNTEAFF. The CDR3 coding sequence is TGTGCCACCGCCCCCCCACAGGTAAACACTGAAGCTTTCTTT. The V gene is TRBV10-3, the J gene TRBJ1-1; D may be TRBD1 (5 bases). V was shortened by 10 bases and J by 2 bases, with 17 bases between the two germline ends. Germline V gene sequence: CDR1 ENHRY, CDR2 SYGVKD. The CDR3 has 14 residues.

The CDR3 nucleotides are TGTGCCAGCAGACGAACAGGGTCGGGTGAGACCCAGTACTTC. Translated, it gives CASRRTGSGETQYF. The chain employs TRBV28 and TRBJ2-5, with D maybe TRBD1 (6 bases). Germline V CDR1 and CDR2: MDHEN, SYDVKM. The CDR3 totals 14 residues. V gave up 6 bases and J gave up 5 bases, with 16 bases separating them.